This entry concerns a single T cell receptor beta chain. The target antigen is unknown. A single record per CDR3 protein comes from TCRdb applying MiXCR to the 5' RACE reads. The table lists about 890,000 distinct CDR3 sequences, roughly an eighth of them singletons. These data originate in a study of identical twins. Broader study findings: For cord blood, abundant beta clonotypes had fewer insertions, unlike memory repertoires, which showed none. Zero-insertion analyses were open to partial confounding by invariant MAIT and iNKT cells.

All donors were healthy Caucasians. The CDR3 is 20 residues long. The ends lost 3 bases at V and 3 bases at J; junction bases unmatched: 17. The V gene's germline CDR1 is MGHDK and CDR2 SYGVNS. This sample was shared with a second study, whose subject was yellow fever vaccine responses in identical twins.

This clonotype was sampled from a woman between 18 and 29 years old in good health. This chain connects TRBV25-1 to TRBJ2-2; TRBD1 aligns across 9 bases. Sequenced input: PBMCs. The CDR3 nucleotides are TGTGCCAGCAGTGAGGACGGGACAGGGCGATTTTGTCCGTACACCGGGGAGCTGTTTTTT. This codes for CASSEDGTGRFCPYTGELFF.